The present TCR beta chain was sequenced within a study of cytomegalovirus exposure and HLA in healthy donors. This cohort consisted of healthy bone marrow donors. Comment on this clone: The antigen remains unidentified.

General study points: Presence/absence results assume similar sequencing depth per donor, which may not hold.

PCR was performed using 60 Vbeta and 13 Jbeta primers. Assay: immunoSEQ multiplex PCR; the TCRdb copy retains only in-frame clones and omits some. The data contain some 210,000 clones, about nine tenths of them seen just once; the ten biggest clones take up 1.3%. The V and J ends lost 6 bases and 5 bases respectively, with 10 bases between them. CDR1 and CDR2 from the germline V gene are MNHNY and SVGAGI (reference sequence). The CDR3 is 13 residues long. The TCR was taken from a man aged 30-40 years in good health and CMV-seronegative. The V gene is TRBV6-6, the J gene TRBJ1-4, with D possibly being TRBD1 (5 bases). Sample: PBMCs. CDR3 bases: TGTGCCAGCAGATGGGGCCTGAATGAAAAACTGTTTTTT. Its translation is CASRWGLNEKLFF.